This TCR beta chain was found in a study of T cells after yellow fever vaccination. In its sample, this clonotype was seen many times. Its antigen is still unknown. Study results and caveats: The secondary T-cell response peaked on day 5, not day 15, but was weaker. Contaminants from the bulk population, in the form of abundant clonotypes, could be found in FACS-sorted repertoires.

The CDR3 sequence is 13 residues long. Trimming took 6 bases from V and 2 from J, leaving 9 bases between them. TCRdb independently ran MiXCR on the 5' RACE reads; one entry per CDR3 protein. The table records approximately 300,000 distinct CDR3 sequences, approximately 12% of them present only once. The chain has TRBV12-3 or TRBV12-4 and TRBJ2-3; D gene uncertain. Sequencing was performed on CD4+ T cells sorted from PBMCs, taken 45 days after the yellow fever booster vaccination. This clonotype was sampled from a man between 18 and 35 years old who received the YFV17D yellow fever vaccine. This CDR3 reads CASSLGFTDTQYF. CDR3 bases: TGTGCCAGCAGCTTGGGCTTCACAGATACGCAGTATTTT.